These 19 T cell receptor beta chains were sequenced from one sample in a study of T cells after posttransplantation cyclophosphamide (dated by TCRdb to 2016 to 2018). The receptor library was made with the immunoSEQ multiplex PCR assay. TCRdb provides this immuneACCESS table in a form limited to in-frame rearrangements. Some clones are lacking; in checked studies, under half of them reflect an unresolved V gene, and why the rest are absent is not known. In this sample the table shows 30,000 to 35,000 clones, and no singletons are among them. Under 7% of the sample is held by the ten biggest clonotypes. The sequenced material came from PBMCs. Receptor source: a woman in her 50s in good health and a related stem cell transplant donor.

This clone was counted at least ten times. The genes are TRBV10-1 and TRBJ2-1, with 7 bases that match TRBD1. The CDR3 has 12 residues. With V trimmed by 7 bases and J by 10 bases, 7 bases remained unmatched. From germline, CDR1 is WNHNN and CDR2 SYGVQD (reference sequence). Here the CDR3 DNA reads TGCGCCAGCAAGGGGGCATGTCTGGAGCAGTTCTTC. It specifies CASKGACLEQFF.

This clone was seen repeatedly, ten times or more. The V and J genes are TRBV9 and TRBJ2-1; weak D call: TRBD2 (6 bases). The germline gives CDR1 SGDLS, CDR2 YYNGEE. This CDR3 comprises 12 residues. Trimming removed 3 bases from V and 12 bases from J, with 13 bases in between. CDR3 sequence reads: CASSGSSVTQFF. Written as DNA, the CDR3 is TGTGCCAGCAGCGGGTCTAGCGTCACGCAGTTCTTC.

The table lists this clone with many counts. This chain uses TRBV29-1 with TRBJ2-7; possible D gene TRBD2, 5 bases. The CDR3 is 13 residues long. V shed 6 bases and J shed 3 bases, with 15 bases lying between them. Germline lookup yields CDR1 SQVTM and CDR2 ANQGSEA. The CDR3 protein is CSVAPGKIYEQYF. In nucleotides, the CDR3 is TGCAGCGTCGCCCCGGGGAAAATCTACGAGCAGTACTTC.

V and J are TRBV24-1 and TRBJ1-2, with D perhaps matching TRBD1 (5 bases). Germline CDR1 reads KGHDR; CDR2 reads SFDVKD. This CDR3 is 12 amino acids long. V lost 1 base and J 8 bases, leaving 7 bases between the germline ends. CDR3 nucleotide sequence: TGTGCCACCAGTGATTTTAGGGGCGGCTACACCTTC. Translation gives CATSDFRGGYTF.

This clone was detected many times. This chain joins TRBV5-8 and TRBJ1-1; 7 nucleotides match TRBD1. The CDR3 contains 15 residues. The trim removed 1 base at V and 3 bases at J, leaving 6 bases unmatched. Germline CDR1 and CDR2: SGHTS and YDEGEE. CDR3 bases: TGTGCCAGCAGCTTGCCAGGGGGTTCAGACACTGAAGCTTTCTTT. Residues: CASSLPGGSDTEAFF. Variable domain in full (rest from reference TRBV5-8 and TRBJ1-1): EAGVTQSPTHLIKTRGQQATLRCSPISGHTSVYWYQQALGLGLQFLLWYDEGEERNRGNFPPRFSGRQFPNYSSELNVNALELEDSALYLCASSLPGGSDTEAFFGQGTRLTVV.

This clone was recorded a few times. The chain employs TRBV30 and TRBJ1-5; 7 positions agree with TRBD1. V shed 0 bases and J 4 bases; nucleotides not matched to a gene: 9. The germline V gene has CDR1 GTSNPN and CDR2 SVGIG (reference sequence). This CDR3 contains 16 residues. CDR3 nucleotides: TGTGCCTGGAGTGTAGAAACAGGGGTCCTAAATCAGCCCCAGCATTTT. Protein sequence: CAWSVETGVLNQPQHF.

This clone was counted ten times or more. This rearrangement joins TRBV4-1 to TRBJ2-2; TRBD1 agrees at 7 bases. The germline CDR1 and CDR2 sequences are MGHRA and YSYEKL. The CDR3 spans 16 residues. V was pared by 3 bases and J by 5 bases, with 9 bases of the junction left unmatched. CDR3 nucleotide sequence: TGCGCCAGCAGCCACCCGACAGGGATAGAGACCGGGGAGCTGTTTTTT. Encoded protein: CASSHPTGIETGELFF.

The sample holds many counts of this clone. CDR3 nucleotide sequence: TGTGCCATCAGCAGACTTGCATCGGACTATGGCTACACCTTC. Translated: CAISRLASDYGYTF. The rearrangement joins TRBV10-3 to TRBJ1-2; D is unclear. The V and J ends lost 6 bases and 3 bases respectively, with 14 bases between them. From germline, CDR1 is ENHRY and CDR2 SYGVKD. The CDR3 is made up of 14 amino acids.

This clone was recorded a few times. The chain couples TRBV11-3 to TRBJ2-2; 7 bases fit TRBD1. Germline assignment: CDR1 SGHNT and CDR2 YENEEA. V lost 5 bases to trimming and J lost 8 bases; unmatched junction nucleotides: 8. The CDR3 loop spans 14 amino acids. The CDR3 sequence is CASSPRQGRGELFF. The CDR3, as DNA: TGTGCCAGCAGCCCCAGACAGGGTAGAGGGGAGCTGTTTTTT.

This clone showed up many times. The chain joins TRBV18 to TRBJ1-1; the D gene is possibly TRBD1 (5 bases). The CDR3 is 14 residues long. Trimming took off 8 bases at V and 2 bases at J, with 15 bases between the two ends. Germline V gene data show CDR1 as KGHSH and CDR2 as LQKENI. As DNA, the CDR3 is TGTGCCAGCCCGAGGGGCGATATAAACACTGAAGCTTTCTTT. This gives the protein CASPRGDINTEAFF. The full variable domain, with the rest looked up from reference TRBV18 and TRBJ1-1, is NAGVMQNPRHLVRRRGQEARLRCSPMKGHSHVYWYRQLPEEGLKFMVYLQKENIIDESGMPKERFSAEFPKEGPSILRIQQVVRGDSAAYFCASPRGDINTEAFFGQGTRLTVV.

This clone was recorded many times. The chain uses TRBV27 and TRBJ1-2; weak D call: TRBD1 (5 bases). Germline CDR1 reads MNHEY; CDR2 reads SMNVEV (reference sequence). V lost 5 bases to trimming and J lost 5 bases, with 24 bases between them. The CDR3 spans 17 residues. The DNA for the CDR3 is TGTGCCAGCAGTACCCTCTTGTGGGCGAGCCGGGGGTATGGCTACACCTTC. It is translated as CASSTLLWASRGYGYTF.

This clone was counted at least ten times. The chain is built from TRBV5-4 and TRBJ2-6, with 9 positions matching TRBD1. V was pared by 6 bases and J by 2 bases, with 3 bases of the junction left unmatched. The CDR3 contains 15 residues. Germline V gene lookup returns CDR1 SGHNT and CDR2 YYREEE (reference sequence). The CDR3 loop reads CASKRDRAGANVLTF. The CDR3 DNA reads as TGTGCCAGCAAAAGGGACAGGGCTGGGGCCAACGTCCTGACTTTC. Filled out from reference TRBV5-4 and TRBJ2-6, the complete variable domain reads ETGVTQSPTHLIKTRGQQVTLRCSSQSGHNTVSWYQQALGQGPQFIFQYYREEENGRGNFPPRFSGLQFPNYSSELNVNALELDDSALYLCASKRDRAGANVLTFGAGSRLTVL.

In this sample, this clone turned up many times. The chain is built from TRBV5-1 and TRBJ2-7, with 7 bases that match TRBD2. Trimming took 4 bases from V and 2 from J; bases not matched to a gene: 9. The CDR3 runs to 15 residues. CDR1 is SGHRS and CDR2 is YFSETQ in the germline V gene. This chain's CDR3 is CASSRGLVRTYEQYF. For the CDR3, the DNA is TGCGCCAGCAGCCGCGGACTAGTCAGGACCTACGAGCAGTACTTC.

Many counts were recorded for this clone. The gene calls are TRBV7-3 and TRBJ2-3, with 8 nucleotides matching TRBD2. Looked up from germline, CDR1 is SGHTA and CDR2 is FQGTGA. This CDR3 spans 14 amino acids. V gave up 5 bases and J gave up 1 base; unmatched junction bases: 2. CDR3 nucleotides: TGTGCCAGCAGCCTACTAGCGGGCACAGATACGCAGTATTTT. Residues: CASSLLAGTDTQYF.

This clone was recorded at least ten times. The chain employs TRBV7-2 and TRBJ1-4; 9 bases match TRBD1. Trimming removed 3 bases from V and 4 bases from J; junction bases left unmatched: 0. The CDR3 covers 14 residues. Germline loops: CDR1 SGHTA, CDR2 FQGNSA. The CDR3 is CASSLDRGNEKLFF. CDR3 in DNA: TGTGCCAGCAGCTTGGACAGGGGTAATGAAAAACTGTTTTTT.

This clone showed up many times. This rearrangement joins TRBV7-2 to TRBJ1-2; D is possibly TRBD1 (5 bases). This CDR3 has 14 amino acids. The germline CDR1 and CDR2 sequences are SGHTA and FQGNSA. The V and J ends lost 5 bases and 4 bases respectively, with 14 bases between them. This CDR3 is CASSPGQGAYGYTF. The CDR3 DNA follows: TGTGCCAGCAGCCCCGGGCAGGGCGCCTATGGCTACACCTTC.

At least ten counts were recorded for this clone. Other DNA sequences in the sample encode the same CDR3. This sequence joins TRBV9 and TRBJ2-1; D assignment may be TRBD1 or TRBD2 (5 bases each). The CDR3 extends over 15 amino acids. Looked up from germline, CDR1 is SGDLS and CDR2 is YYNGEE. V shed 2 bases and J shed 0 bases, with 9 bases lying between them. CDR3: CASSVSGSSYNEQFF. In nucleotides, the CDR3 is TGTGCCAGCAGCGTTTCAGGGAGCTCCTACAATGAGCAGTTCTTC.

This clone was counted at least ten times. This chain links TRBV5-1 with TRBJ1-5; perhaps TRBD1 as D (6 bases). CDR1 is SGHRS and CDR2 is YFSETQ in the germline V gene. CDR3 length equals 13 residues. V was pared by 4 bases and J by 5 bases, with 10 bases between. CDR3 nucleotides: TGCGCCAGCAGCCGGGACATAGATCAGCCCCAGCATTTT. As protein: CASSRDIDQPQHF.

This clone was detected many times. The genes are TRBV7-2 and TRBJ2-1; perhaps TRBD1 as D (6 bases). The CDR3 runs 12 residues. CDR1 is SGHTA and CDR2 is FQGNSA in the germline V gene. V lost 2 bases, J lost 7 bases, and 6 bases lay in between. CDR3 region: CASSLQGNEQFF. The CDR3 DNA reads TGTGCCAGCAGCTTACAGGGGAATGAGCAGTTCTTC. Full variable domain (missing parts from reference TRBV7-2 and TRBJ2-1): GAGVSQSPSNKVTEKGKDVELRCDPISGHTALYWYRQSLGQGLEFLIYFQGNSAPDKSGLPSDRFSAERTGGSVSTLTIQRTQQEDSAVYLCASSLQGNEQFFGPGTRLTVL.